This TCR beta chain was profiled in a study of T cells in localized non-small cell lung cancer. Points on this clone: Antigen specificity is unknown.

The study, taken as a whole, reports: Tumor samples were not multi-region, leaving intratumor heterogeneity unexcluded. Uninvolved nearby lung showed the greatest T cell clonality, exceeding that found in tumor.

The V gene lost 1 base and the J gene lost 3 bases, with 16 bases spanning the gap. CDR3 size: 16 residues. Germline loops: CDR1 LGHNA, CDR2 YNFKEQ. Measured with immunoSEQ multiplex PCR; TCRdb has only the in-frame clones, and not every one. The sample has 48,000 or so clones; just over 85% are singletons. The specimen was peripheral blood, collected before any cancer treatment. The V and J genes are TRBV4-2 and TRBJ2-7; D gene uncertain. This sequence was found in a male donor aged 60 or older with stage III squamous cell lung carcinoma. The CDR3 loop is CASSQVSSGPLYEQYF. CDR3 DNA sequence: TGTGCCAGCAGCCAAGTTAGTTCGGGTCCCCTCTACGAGCAGTACTTC.